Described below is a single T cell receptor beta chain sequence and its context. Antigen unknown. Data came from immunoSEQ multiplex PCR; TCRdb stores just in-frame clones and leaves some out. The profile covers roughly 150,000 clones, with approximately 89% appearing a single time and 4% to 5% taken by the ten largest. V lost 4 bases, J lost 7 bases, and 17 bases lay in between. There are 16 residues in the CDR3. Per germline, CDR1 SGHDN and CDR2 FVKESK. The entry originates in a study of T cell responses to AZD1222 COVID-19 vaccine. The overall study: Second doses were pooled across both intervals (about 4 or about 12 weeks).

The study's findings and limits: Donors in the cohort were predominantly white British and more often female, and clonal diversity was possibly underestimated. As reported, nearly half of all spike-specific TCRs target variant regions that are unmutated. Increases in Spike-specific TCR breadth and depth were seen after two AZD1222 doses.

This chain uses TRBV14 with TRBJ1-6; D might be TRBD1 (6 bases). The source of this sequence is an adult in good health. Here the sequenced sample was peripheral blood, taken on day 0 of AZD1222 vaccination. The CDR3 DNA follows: TGTGCCAGCAGCCCCTTATTCCAGGGGCGAAATTCACCCCTCCACTTT. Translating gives CASSPLFQGRNSPLHF.